This T cell receptor beta chain was captured in a study of CD8 T cells in ankylosing spondylitis. Study-wide findings and caveats: Earlier studies detected some motif variants in reactive arthritis synovial fluid and blood. In ankylosing spondylitis patients, matched synovial fluid reportedly showed significant enrichment of disease-linked clones. It appeared that ankylosing spondylitis blood was characterized by a TCR beta motif of roughly 8 highly homologous variants.

The authors made TCR beta libraries by quantitative 5'-RACE with molecular barcodes. Each CDR3 protein gets one entry after TCRdb re-called the 5' RACE reads with MiXCR. The data contain approximately 500,000 distinct CDR3 sequences, roughly an eighth of them singletons. Germline V gene data show CDR1 as MNHEY and CDR2 as SVGAGI. Trimming removed 0 bases from V and 2 bases from J; junction bases left unmatched: 5. This CDR3 comprises 17 residues. About this clonotype itself: Antigen: not known.

This sequence joins TRBV6-5 and TRBJ2-2; 8 bases align to TRBD2. The clonotype originates from a male donor with ankylosing spondylitis. Sequencing was done on a sample of blood, either unsorted or a sorted T cell fraction (not recorded which). The CDR3 loop is CASSYSQLAENTGELFF. CDR3 nucleotides: TGTGCCAGCAGTTACTCCCAACTAGCGGAAAACACCGGGGAGCTGTTTTTT.